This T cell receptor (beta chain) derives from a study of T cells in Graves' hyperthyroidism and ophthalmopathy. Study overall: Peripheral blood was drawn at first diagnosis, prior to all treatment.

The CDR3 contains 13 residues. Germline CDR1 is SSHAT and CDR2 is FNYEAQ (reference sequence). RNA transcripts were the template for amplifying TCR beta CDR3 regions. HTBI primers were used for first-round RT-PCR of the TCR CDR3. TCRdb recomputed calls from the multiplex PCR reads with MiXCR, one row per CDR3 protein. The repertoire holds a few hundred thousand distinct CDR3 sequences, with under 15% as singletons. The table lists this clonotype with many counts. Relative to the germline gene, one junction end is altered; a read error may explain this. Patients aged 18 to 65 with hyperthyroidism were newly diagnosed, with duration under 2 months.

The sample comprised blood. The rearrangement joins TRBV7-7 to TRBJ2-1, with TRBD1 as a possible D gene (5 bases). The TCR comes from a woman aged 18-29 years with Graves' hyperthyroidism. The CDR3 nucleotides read TGTGCTAGCAGCTTAGGGGCAAACAATGAGCAGTTCTTC. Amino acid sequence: CASSLGANNEQFF.